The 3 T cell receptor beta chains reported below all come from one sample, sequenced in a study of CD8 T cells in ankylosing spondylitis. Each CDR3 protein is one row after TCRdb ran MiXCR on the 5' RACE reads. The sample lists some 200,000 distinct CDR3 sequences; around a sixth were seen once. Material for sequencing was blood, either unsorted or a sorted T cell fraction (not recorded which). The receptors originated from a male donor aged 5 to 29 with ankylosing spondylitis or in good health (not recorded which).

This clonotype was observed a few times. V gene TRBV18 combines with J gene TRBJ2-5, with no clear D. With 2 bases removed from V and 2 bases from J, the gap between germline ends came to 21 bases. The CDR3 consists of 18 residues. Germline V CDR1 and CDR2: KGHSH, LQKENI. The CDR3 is CASSPAFDPTNIQETQYF. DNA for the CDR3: TGTGCCAGCTCACCAGCTTTCGACCCGACAAATATTCAAGAGACCCAGTACTTC.

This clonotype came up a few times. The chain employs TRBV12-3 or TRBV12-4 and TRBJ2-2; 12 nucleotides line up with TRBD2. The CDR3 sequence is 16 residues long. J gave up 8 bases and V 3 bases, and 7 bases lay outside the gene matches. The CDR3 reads CASSFGLAGPGGELFF. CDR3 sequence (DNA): TGTGCCAGCAGTTTTGGACTAGCGGGACCTGGTGGGGAGCTGTTTTTT.

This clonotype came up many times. As DNA, the CDR3 is TGTGCCACCAGTGACCGAGATACGCAGTATTTT. This codes for CATSDRDTQYF. The chain joins TRBV24-1 to TRBJ2-3; D is undetermined. Deletions cut 4 bases from V and 5 bases from J, with 3 bases between. The CDR3 length is 11 residues. Looked up from germline, CDR1 is KGHDR and CDR2 is SFDVKD.